This is a list of T cell receptor beta chains from one sample in a study of shared clonotypes between healthy human individuals. Here immunoSEQ multiplex PCR was the method, and the copy in TCRdb shows in-frame clones only, minus some. The table lists around 2,000,000 clones, 85% to 95% of them singletons. The sample was naive CD8+ T cells from PBMCs. The receptors here all came from a man aged 18 to 29 in good health. Some clones in this sample may be carry-over from other donors' samples. Each CDR3 is given with its conserved first and last residue. D genes are given only for firm matches. Clone size is stated in some rows and not others, as once, few, many or a class when expanded.

J,V,D,size,CDR3,DNA
TRBJ2-7,TRBV6-6,.,.,CASSYPGNEGEQYF,TGTGCCAGCAGTTACCCGGGAAATGAGGGCGAGCAGTACTTC
TRBJ1-2,TRBV30,TRBD1,.,CAWSGTGGYGYTF,TGTGCCTGGAGTGGGACAGGTGGCTATGGCTACACCTTC
TRBJ2-7,TRBV5-4,.,few,CASSLDGSPYEQYF,TGTGCCAGCAGCTTGGACGGGAGCCCCTACGAGCAGTACTTC
TRBJ1-2,TRBV7-2,TRBD1,.,CASSSTGGANYGYTF,TGTGCCAGCAGCTCAACAGGGGGCGCGAACTATGGCTACACCTTC
TRBJ2-1,TRBV10-1,TRBD2,.,CATMAGLAGVSYNEQFF,TGCGCCACCATGGCGGGACTAGCGGGAGTGTCCTACAATGAGCAGTTCTTC
TRBJ2-3,TRBV27,TRBD2,.,CASSSGIPSTDTQYF,TGTGCCAGCAGCAGCGGGATTCCCAGCACAGATACGCAGTATTTT
TRBJ1-2,TRBV27,.,once,CASSLSGRSYYGYTF,TGTGCCAGCAGTTTATCGGGACGAAGCTACTATGGCTACACCTTC
TRBJ2-7,TRBV2,TRBD1,.,CASSPDRALGGQYF,TGTGCCAGCAGCCCGGACAGGGCCCTTGGCGGGCAGTACTTC
TRBJ2-5,TRBV7-2,.,.,CASSFWTNKEETQYF,TGTGCCAGCAGCTTTTGGACAAACAAAGAGGAGACCCAGTACTTC
TRBJ2-1,TRBV6-6,.,once,CASSYSGGQEQFF,TGTGCCAGCAGTTACTCGGGGGGACAAGAGCAGTTCTTC
TRBJ2-6,TRBV7-8,TRBD2,.,CASRGGTSGPGGANVLTF,TGTGCCAGCAGGGGTGGAACTAGCGGGCCTGGGGGGGCCAACGTCCTGACTTTC
TRBJ2-1,TRBV18,.,.,CASSPTRGTPYNEQFF,TGTGCCAGCTCACCGACCAGGGGGACTCCCTACAATGAGCAGTTCTTC
TRBJ2-7,TRBV29-1,TRBD2,.,CSVERGDSYEQYF,TGCAGCGTTGAGCGGGGGGACTCCTACGAGCAGTACTTC
TRBJ2-5,TRBV7-8,TRBD2,.,CASSVGTSRNQETRYF,TGTGCCAGCAGCGTCGGGACTAGCCGAAACCAAGAGACCCGGTACTTC
TRBJ2-7,TRBV19,TRBD1,.,CASSTGTGDYEQYF,TGTGCCAGTAGCACCGGGACAGGGGACTACGAGCAGTACTTC
TRBJ2-7,TRBV7-9,TRBD2,few,CASRTAGEPYEQYF,TGTGCCAGCAGGACAGCGGGGGAACCCTACGAGCAGTACTTC
TRBJ2-3,TRBV28,TRBD2,.,CASRLAGGGDTQYF,TGTGCCAGCAGACTAGCGGGAGGCGGAGATACGCAGTATTTT
TRBJ1-6,TRBV30,.,.,CAWSPGDNSPLHF,TGTGCCTGGAGTCCAGGGGACAATTCACCCCTCCACTTT
TRBJ2-1,TRBV29-1,TRBD2,.,CSVVPGGPRNEQFF,TGCAGCGTTGTCCCGGGAGGCCCTCGCAATGAGCAGTTCTTC
TRBJ1-3,TRBV9,TRBD1,once,CASSTRDRGLSGNTIYF,TGTGCCAGCAGCACCCGGGACAGGGGACTCTCTGGAAACACCATATATTTT
TRBJ2-3,TRBV5-8,.,.,CASSLFTDTQYF,TGTGCCAGCAGCTTATTCACAGATACGCAGTATTTT
TRBJ2-1,TRBV6-1,TRBD2,.,CASRIAGYNEQFF,TGTGCCAGCAGGATAGCGGGATACAATGAGCAGTTCTTC
TRBJ2-1,TRBV27,.,.,CASSTLRSLSSYNEQFF,TGTGCCAGCAGTACCCTGCGATCGCTCAGCTCCTACAATGAGCAGTTCTTC
TRBJ1-1,TRBV12-2,.,.,CASRLVVLESTFF,TGTGCAAGTCGCTTAGTAGTTCTGGAGTCGACTTTCTTT
TRBJ2-7,TRBV29-1,TRBD2,.,CSVYRGGSYEQYF,TGCAGCGTTTACCGGGGGGGGTCTTACGAGCAGTACTTC
TRBJ2-1,TRBV28,TRBD2,.,CASSLFALAGDYEQFF,TGTGCCAGCAGTTTATTTGCATTAGCGGGAGATTATGAGCAGTTCTTC
TRBJ2-4,TRBV5-4,.,.,CASSPSQDPKNIQYF,TGTGCCAGCAGCCCGAGTCAGGACCCCAAAAACATTCAGTACTTC
TRBJ2-5,TRBV28,.,.,CASSLNREETQYF,TGTGCCAGCAGTTTGAACAGGGAAGAGACCCAGTACTTC
TRBJ2-7,TRBV21-1,.,.,CASSQRCLRMTREQYF,TGTGCCAGCAGCCAAAGGTGTCTCCGGATGACTCGGGAGCAGTACTTC
TRBJ1-1,TRBV7-8,.,.,CASSPGGFWAFF,TGTGCCAGCAGCCCCGGAGGGTTTTGGGCTTTCTTT
TRBJ2-5,TRBV11-2,.,.,CASSAGQARRQETQYF,TGTGCCAGCAGCGCGGGGCAGGCCAGACGCCAAGAGACCCAGTACTTC
TRBJ2-4,TRBV5-1,TRBD1,.,CASSLVGTDLAKNIQYF,TGCGCCAGCAGCTTGGTGGGGACAGATCTAGCCAAAAACATTCAGTACTTC
TRBJ1-4,TRBV9,.,few,CASSVAWGTNEKLFF,TGTGCCAGCAGCGTAGCCTGGGGAACTAATGAAAAACTGTTTTTT
TRBJ2-1,TRBV4-1,TRBD2,.,CASSQDGASGPVGLRSYNEQFF,TGCGCCAGCAGCCAAGATGGGGCTAGCGGGCCGGTGGGCCTTCGCTCCTACAATGAGCAGTTCTTC
TRBJ2-2,TRBV5-1,TRBD1,.,CASSLNRDRAVAADTGELFF,TGCGCCAGCAGCTTGAACAGGGACAGGGCGGTAGCGGCAGACACCGGGGAGCTGTTTTTT
TRBJ2-7,TRBV5-6,.,.,CASSLVQGPYEQYF,TGTGCCAGCAGCCTAGTCCAGGGTCCCTACGAGCAGTACTTC
TRBJ1-2,TRBV9,.,.,CASSGLPTGYTF,TGTGCCAGCAGTGGGCTCCCTACGGGCTACACCTTC
TRBJ2-7,TRBV28,.,.,CASSLLVQDEQYF,TGTGCCAGCAGTTTACTAGTTCAGGACGAGCAGTACTTC
TRBJ1-1,TRBV15,.,.,CATSRDTYSGIEAFF,TGTGCCACCAGCAGAGATACCTACTCGGGGATTGAAGCTTTCTTT
TRBJ1-2,TRBV6-5,.,.,CASSPDVNYGYTF,TGTGCCAGCAGTCCAGACGTAAACTATGGCTACACCTTC
TRBJ2-3,TRBV7-9,.,.,CASSLATDTQYF,TGTGCCAGCAGCTTGGCCACAGATACGCAGTATTTT
TRBJ2-1,TRBV27,TRBD2,.,CASSPLGPRGRAEREQFF,TGTGCCAGCAGTCCCTTAGGCCCCCGCGGGAGGGCCGAGAGAGAGCAGTTCTTC
TRBJ2-1,TRBV7-9,.,.,CASSLADSPYNEQFF,TGTGCCAGCAGCTTAGCGGACAGCCCCTACAATGAGCAGTTCTTC
TRBJ2-1,TRBV9,TRBD1,.,CASSPTDRYNEQFF,TGTGCCAGCAGCCCAACGGACAGGTACAATGAGCAGTTCTTC
TRBJ2-7,TRBV28,TRBD1,.,CASSTGGSYEQYF,TGTGCCAGCAGTACAGGGGGATCCTACGAGCAGTACTTC